A selection of T cell receptor beta chains follows, all from one sample in a study of blood T cell repertoires in COVID-19. Profiling relied on immunoSEQ multiplex PCR, and the TCRdb table lists in-frame clones only, not all of them. The sample lists roughly 320,000 clones, around 87% occurring once. The sample comprised peripheral blood. Receptors were obtained from a man between 70 and 80 years old with acute or convalescent COVID-19. CDR3s leave out the opening cysteine and the closing phenylalanine or tryptophan.

j_call v_call cdr3_aa
TRBJ1-3 TRBV7-9 ASSFYSSGNTIY
TRBJ1-5 TRBV30 AWATGNNQPQH
TRBJ2-5 TRBV5-5 ASSLVSGASGETQY
TRBJ1-6 TRBV7-2 ASSLAAGVDSPLH
TRBJ1-2 TRBV9 ASSEGILSNYGYT
TRBJ2-1 TRBV7-2 ASSLHPSTPNEQF
TRBJ1-6 TRBV5-6 ASRLSGGTTLH
TRBJ1-1 TRBV13 ASSAIRGGGTEAF
TRBJ1-3 TRBV7-9 ASSLGMGRGSGNTIY
TRBJ2-1 TRBV19 ASSQTGVGNEQF
TRBJ1-6 TRBV7-2 ASSVGQLDNSPLH
TRBJ2-5 TRBV29-1 STLTGTGRETQY
TRBJ2-1 TRBV5-1 ASSLAFEGGPGNEQF
TRBJ2-1 TRBV7-2 ASFLRASGRSSYNEQF
TRBJ2-3 TRBV7-8 ASSFSLAMGTDTQY
TRBJ1-3 TRBV5-6 ASSPDRLGNTIY
TRBJ2-2 TRBV19 ASSTGYTGELF
TRBJ1-5 TRBV5-4 ASSSWGQGNQPQH
TRBJ1-5 TRBV21-1 ASSKVGGGGNQPQH
TRBJ1-1 TRBV6-5 ASSYSNTGGPEAF
TRBJ2-7 TRBV4-1 ASSPDRAPISSEQY
TRBJ2-7 TRBV5-1 ASRDTSAYEQY
TRBJ2-1 TRBV10-3 AIGDLGSNEQF
TRBJ2-1 TRBV28 ASSYQVAGNEQF
TRBJ1-1 TRBV28 ASGSVRGITEAF
TRBJ2-1 TRBV6-6 ASSSKTFTEQF
TRBJ1-2 TRBV28 ASSRGTGGSYGYT
TRBJ1-4 TRBV6-5 ASSRDTAEKLF
TRBJ2-7 TRBV28 ASSFNPRKATYEQY
TRBJ2-6 TRBV7-2 ASSPPGSSGANVLT
TRBJ2-3 TRBV4-3 ASSQTTGRDTQY
TRBJ2-1 TRBV5-4 ASSSKPGQGYNEQF
TRBJ2-5 TRBV4-2 ASSQDSLTGETQY
TRBJ1-5 TRBV18 ASSPFRASNQPQH
TRBJ2-1 TRBV5-5 ASSFEPRGGPGNEQF
TRBJ1-5 TRBV7-8 ASSLAEGKQPQH
TRBJ1-6 TRBV28 ASSPSPYNSPLH
TRBJ1-1 TRBV19 ASSRPRGGNTEAF
TRBJ2-7 TRBV1 TSSQELAGNYEQY
TRBJ1-5 TRBV5-1 ASSLDGGVQPQH
TRBJ1-5 TRBV7-9 ASSFGTGIQPQH
TRBJ1-4 TRBV5-1 ASSSGSRANEKLF
TRBJ2-5 TRBV3-1/TRBV3-2 ASSTGVGTQY
TRBJ2-5 TRBV29-1 SVRDSSGETQY
TRBJ1-6 TRBV7-6 ASSLAAGRDPSPLH
TRBJ1-3 TRBV11-2 ASSPSTGSSGNTIY
TRBJ1-5 TRBV4-2 ASSLMGGNQPQH